This T cell receptor beta chain is drawn from a study of cytomegalovirus exposure and HLA in healthy donors (dated by TCRdb to between 2016 and 2019). With regard to the full study: In an earlier analysis of approximately 640 of the donors, 276 Gb of sequence data and about 110 million unique TCR beta sequences from about 190 million T cells were reported. An early release covering roughly 580 HLA-typed donors comprised about 300 gigabases of sequencing data and tens of millions of unique TCR sequences. Among the roughly 400 genotyped donors, more than 70% belonged to the genetic ancestry cluster associated with self-reported Caucasian donors. The study aimed to test whether cataloging public T cell receptors could reveal signatures of past pathogen exposure. The study used immunosequencing to profile the T cell repertoires of around 600 subjects and linked those repertoires to cytomegalovirus serostatus. A separate validation cohort of roughly 130 different subjects was used in addition to the roughly 700-subject first cohort. To predict cytomegalovirus infection status, the study brought together high-throughput TCR immunosequencing, statistical association of individual TCRs with disease status, and machine learning. To study patterns of TCR occurrence, a later analysis re-analyzed previously published TCR beta repertoires from 550 to 800 donors and added high-resolution HLA genotyping. In the later analysis, no new phenotypic data were used to find candidate immune exposures; instead, reliance was placed on TCR beta sequences and their occurrence across donors. An earlier analysis of more than 450 of the donors used high-throughput TCR beta sequencing to judge whether each TCR beta V gene segment behaved as functional or pseudogenic. Donor age, sex, ethnicity and CMV serostatus were collected together with the repertoire data. In a later genetic analysis, genome-wide SNP genotypes for 398 of the 666 donors were used, and that subset was treated as a discovery cohort. All discovery cohort repertoires had been generated using a single sequencing platform. HLA typing included class I and class II loci at four-digit resolution. Typing coverage varied by locus: roughly 629-640 donors for A, B, C, DRB1 and DQB1; approximately 500 for DQA1; nearly 610 for DPA1; around 450 for DPB1. About five DR-DQ haplotypes were handled as single units for association and clustering because linkage in the cohort was strong. On average, roughly 250,000 unique TCR beta nucleotide sequences were sequenced per donor among about 400 genotyped donors of the cohort, with roughly 18% of those sequences being non-productive.

The library was made by the immunoSEQ multiplex PCR assay. For the multiplex PCR, a mixture combining 60 forward primers for TCR Vbeta segments and 13 reverse primers for TCR Jbeta segments was used. The CDR3 region of rearranged TCR beta genes was amplified from genomic DNA with a multiplex PCR assay. On the Illumina HiSeq System, the amplified TCR beta libraries were sequenced as 87-base-pair reads. On the authors' methods: In a later analysis, some 80 million unique TCR beta chains were counted across the roughly 700 repertoires, and roughly 11 million of these chains were shared by at least two donors. A nearest-neighbor algorithm error-corrected the raw reads and collapsed the reads into unique sequences, merging closely related sequences to remove PCR and sequencing errors. Alignment of CDR3 sequences to IMGT reference sequences was used to assign V, D and J gene segments. Each retained sequence needed at least a six-nucleotide match to both a V gene segment and a J gene segment. A rearrangement counted as productive if the CDR3 had no stop codons and remained in frame with V and J, and every other rearrangement counted as non-productive. Following IMGT convention, CDR3 was defined as the stretch from the second conserved V-encoded cysteine to the conserved J-encoded phenylalanine. The earlier analysis of 500 to 600 of the donors excluded sequences that lacked an unambiguous match to a single V gene segment. An earlier analysis of under 750 of the donors called V segments functional above 56.7% productive rearrangements and segregating when the between-donor standard deviation exceeded 5%. A statistical classification framework was built for diagnosing cytomegalovirus status from the catalog of TCR beta chain sequences. V and J gene assignment, in a later analysis, came from comparing TCR nucleotide sequences with IMGT/GENE-DB human TR gene sequences. In a later analysis, CDR3 sequences and most-parsimonious VDJ recombination scenarios were assigned using the TCRdist pipeline. A later analysis defined each TCR beta chain by its CDR3 amino acid sequence plus V-gene family, and excluded reads lacking a unique V-gene family. In a later analysis, 500 to 650 highly shared, low-generation-probability nucleotide sequences were removed to address suspected cross-contamination and a sequencing artifact. In a later analysis, a clonal expansion index was calculated for each public chain from normalized within-repertoire ranks of inferred template counts. In a later analysis, generation probabilities were computed using a VDJ recombination model fitted to out-of-frame rearrangements, and the results were checked against IGoR. Hypergeometric tests were used in a later analysis to score TCR-TCR, TCR-HLA and TCR-CMV co-occurrence, with a repertoire-size bias correction applied to the TCR pairs. In a later analysis, false discovery rates were estimated by permuting HLA or CMV assignments 20 times. In a later analysis, co-occurring TCRs were grouped using DBSCAN, and TCRdist sequence similarity was added for clustering within HLA-allele-positive subsets. Repertoires with fewer than 30,000 or more than 120,000 public chains were left out of co-occurrence clustering, as were a handful of repertoires with anomalous nucleotide sharing. What TCRdb holds here is the immuneACCESS table cut down to in-frame rearrangements. Part of the clones is not present; checked against another copy, under half of the missing clones reflect an unresolved V gene, and the others are unexplained. The DNA gave D and trimming, while V, J and clone size come from that table. The sample contains 120,000 or so clones, approximately 77% of them found a single time. Clones ranked in the top ten supply more than 1.5% of the sample.

The investigation overall reported the following: The study gave a list of some 150 TCR beta chains associated with cytomegalovirus. A group of highly shared sequence variants was considered likely to be a technical artifact of the sequencing pipeline. In a later analysis, HLA-associated TCR beta chains were found to be more clonally expanded and to have lower generation probabilities than equally common non-associated chains. Because the 87-base-pair reads could not distinguish some IMGT-functional V segments, including TRBV6-2 and TRBV6-3, those segments were excluded. Because HLA typing was unavailable for some donors at each locus, only the typed subset was used in association tests. According to a later analysis, parvovirus B19, influenza, CMV and Epstein-Barr virus appeared linked to several top co-occurrence clusters. At a false discovery rate of 0.05, a later analysis linked 16,951 TCR beta sequences to specific HLA alleles. In an earlier analysis of approximately 590 of the donors, most TCR beta V segments appeared in productive rearrangements about 87% or about 30% of the time, broadly matching IMGT annotations. The presence/absence analyses assumed that sequencing depth was roughly uniform across donors, and that assumption may not be true. In this cohort, only TCR beta chains were sequenced, and detectable features were limited by the absence of alpha or paired-chain data. A further reported finding was that TCR beta sequences accurately predicted the HLA-A and HLA-B alleles for most subjects in the first cohort. When HLA alleles, especially DR and DQ, strongly co-occurred, attributing TCR associations to individual alleles was difficult. While some public TCRs were present in many individuals, most TCR sequences turned up only very rarely across donors. According to a later analysis, most CMV-associated TCR beta chains appeared to be HLA-restricted, and the HLA associations seemed to be driven largely by CMV exposure. The only immune exposure information available for the cohort was CMV serostatus. In vitro tests confirmed that a few of the cytomegalovirus-associated TCR beta chains recognize cytomegalovirus antigens. Cytomegalovirus status was reported to be diagnosed by the classifier with high specificity and sensitivity in both the original and validation cohorts. Linkage disequilibrium might explain the correlated functional status among segregating V segments, but an unknown experimental factor could not be excluded. In a later analysis, the rate of TCR association differed among HLA loci, with DRB1 alleles having the most associated TCRs and HLA-C alleles having the fewest. It was suggested by the authors that the approach could potentially be generalized to other disease states and immunological phenotypes. According to a later genetic analysis, donors in an Asian-associated ancestry cluster had fewer N-insertions in productive TCRs than the approximately 650-donor mean. In a later genetic analysis, a missense DCLRE1C variant was associated with V-gene and J-gene trimming of TCR beta chains, and the association was replicated in an independent cohort. Because counts were too low, more than 15 rarely observed V segments, including chromosome 9 orphons, were excluded from the earlier analysis of around 640 of the donors.

On this clone itself: Its antigen remains undetermined. There are no base qualities to consult, and no much larger clone falls within one base.

The germline V gene specifies SGHTA as CDR1 and FQGTGA as CDR2. The CDR3, cysteine through phenylalanine, is 13 amino acids long. CDR3 DNA only is kept here, 39 bases in frame from base 1. V and J are truncated by 2 bases and 8 bases respectively, leaving an intervening sequence of 9 bases. The cohort comprised fewer than 700 healthy bone marrow donors. All cohort members were sampled while nominally healthy, although unrecorded immune exposures were likely present. The donor was CMV seronegative and belonged to the group of 352 seronegative cohort members. Every donor gave a peripheral blood sample, and the peripheral blood mononuclear cells from that sample were used for TCR beta sequencing. Genomic DNA extraction from the blood cell samples was performed with the Qiagen DNeasy Blood Extraction Kit.

Recombination connected TRBV7-3 to TRBJ2-2; no D segment can be confidently identified. The sequence came from a man younger than 35 in good health and CMV-seronegative. Sequenced material: PBMCs. The CDR3 protein: CASSLGPAGELFF. The nucleotide sequence reads as follows: TGTGCCAGCAGCTTAGGCCCTGCAGGGGAGCTGTTTTTT.